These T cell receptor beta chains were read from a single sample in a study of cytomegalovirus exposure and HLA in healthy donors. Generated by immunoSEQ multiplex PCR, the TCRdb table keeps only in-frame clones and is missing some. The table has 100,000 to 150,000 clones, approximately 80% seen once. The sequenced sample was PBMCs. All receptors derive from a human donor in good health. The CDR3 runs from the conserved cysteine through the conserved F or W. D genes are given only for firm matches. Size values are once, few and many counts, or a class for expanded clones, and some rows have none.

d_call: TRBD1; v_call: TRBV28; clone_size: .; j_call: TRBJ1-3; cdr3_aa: CASSLWFRDREHTIYF; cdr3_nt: TGTGCCAGCAGTTTATGGTTCCGGGACAGGGAACACACCATATATTTT
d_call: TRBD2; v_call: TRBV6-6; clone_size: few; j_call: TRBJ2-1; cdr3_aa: CASSARLAGNNEQFF; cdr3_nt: TGTGCCAGCAGTGCCCGACTAGCGGGTAACAATGAGCAGTTCTTC
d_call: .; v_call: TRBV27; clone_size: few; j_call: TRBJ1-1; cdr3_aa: CASSLWGAPEAFF; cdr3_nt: TGTGCCAGCAGTTTATGGGGCGCTCCAGAAGCTTTCTTT
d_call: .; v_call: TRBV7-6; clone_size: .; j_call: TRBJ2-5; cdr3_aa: CASSFSGAETQYF; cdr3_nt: TGTGCCAGCAGCTTCTCAGGTGCAGAGACCCAGTACTTC
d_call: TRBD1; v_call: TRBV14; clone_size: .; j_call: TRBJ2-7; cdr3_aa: CASSLTGQGTYEQYF; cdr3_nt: TGTGCCAGCAGCCTTACGGGACAGGGTACCTACGAGCAGTACTTC
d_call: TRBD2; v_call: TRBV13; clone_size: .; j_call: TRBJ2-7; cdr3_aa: CASSAWVGSGGSSYEQYF; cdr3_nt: TGTGCCAGCAGCGCCTGGGTCGGTAGCGGGGGAAGCTCCTACGAGCAGTACTTC
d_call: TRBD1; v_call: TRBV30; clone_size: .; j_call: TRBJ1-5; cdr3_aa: CAWADRDNQPQHF; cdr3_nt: TGTGCCTGGGCCGACAGGGACAATCAGCCCCAGCATTTT
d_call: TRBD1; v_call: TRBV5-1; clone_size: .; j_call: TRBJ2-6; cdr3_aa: CASSPGQGSSGANVLTF; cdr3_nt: TGCGCCAGCAGCCCCGGACAGGGCTCCTCTGGGGCCAACGTCCTGACTTTC
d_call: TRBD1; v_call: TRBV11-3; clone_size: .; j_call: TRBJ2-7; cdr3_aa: CASSSGQGYEQYF; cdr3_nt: TGTGCCAGCAGCTCGGGACAGGGCTACGAGCAGTACTTC
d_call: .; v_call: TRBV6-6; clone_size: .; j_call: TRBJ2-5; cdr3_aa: CASSYSTQRETQYF; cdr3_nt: TGTGCCAGCAGTTACTCGACGCAGAGGGAGACCCAGTACTTC
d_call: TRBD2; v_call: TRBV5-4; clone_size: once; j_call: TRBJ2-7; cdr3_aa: CASSHEDLYSGRAHEQYF; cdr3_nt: TGTGCCAGCAGCCACGAAGACCTTTATAGCGGGAGGGCCCACGAGCAGTACTTC
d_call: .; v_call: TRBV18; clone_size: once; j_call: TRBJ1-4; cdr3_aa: CASSPWGSGDATNEKLFF; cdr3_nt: TGTGCCAGCTCACCATGGGGTAGCGGGGACGCAACTAATGAAAAACTGTTTTTT
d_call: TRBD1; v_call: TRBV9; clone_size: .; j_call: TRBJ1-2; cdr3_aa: CASSGSTGTALRFNYGYTF; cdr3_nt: TGTGCCAGCAGCGGAAGTACCGGGACAGCCTTACGCTTTAACTATGGCTACACCTTC
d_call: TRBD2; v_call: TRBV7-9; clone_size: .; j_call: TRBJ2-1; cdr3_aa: CASSLAGGGNEQFF; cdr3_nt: TGTGCCAGCAGTCTGGCGGGAGGAGGGAATGAGCAGTTCTTC
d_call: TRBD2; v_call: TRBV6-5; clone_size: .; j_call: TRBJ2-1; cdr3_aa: CASSWTSGRVGNEQFF; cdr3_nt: TGTGCCAGCAGTTGGACTAGCGGGAGAGTGGGCAATGAGCAGTTCTTC
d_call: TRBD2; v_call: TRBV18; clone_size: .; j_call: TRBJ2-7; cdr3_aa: CASSTRGRTAGGHEQYF; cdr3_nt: TGTGCCAGCTCAACCAGGGGACGGACAGCGGGAGGGCACGAGCAGTACTTC
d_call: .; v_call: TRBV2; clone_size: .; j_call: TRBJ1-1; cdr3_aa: CASSQGGVTEAFF; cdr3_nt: TGTGCCAGCAGCCAAGGGGGGGTCACTGAAGCTTTCTTT
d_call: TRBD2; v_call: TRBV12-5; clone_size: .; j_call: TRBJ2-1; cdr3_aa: CASGSPGLAGNEQFF; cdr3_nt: TGTGCTAGTGGTTCCCCGGGACTAGCCGGCAATGAGCAGTTCTTC
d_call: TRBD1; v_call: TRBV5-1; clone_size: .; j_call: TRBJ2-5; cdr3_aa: CASSLPTGTQETQYF; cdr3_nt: TGCGCCAGCAGCCTCCCGACAGGGACCCAAGAGACCCAGTACTTC
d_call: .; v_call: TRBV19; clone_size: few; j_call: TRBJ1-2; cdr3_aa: CASSIWGPLQGGYTF; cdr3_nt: TGTGCCAGTAGTATATGGGGGCCTCTTCAAGGGGGCTACACCTTC
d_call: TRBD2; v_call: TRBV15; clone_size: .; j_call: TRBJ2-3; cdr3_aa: CATSKSSGPGTDTQYF; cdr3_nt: TGTGCCACCAGCAAAAGTAGCGGGCCCGGCACAGATACGCAGTATTTT
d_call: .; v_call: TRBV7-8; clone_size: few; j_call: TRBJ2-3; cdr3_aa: CASSSLPGVSTDTQYF; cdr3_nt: TGTGCCAGCAGCTCCCTTCCGGGAGTAAGCACAGATACGCAGTATTTT